This T cell receptor (beta chain) derives from a study of T cell changes during pregnancy in multiple sclerosis. Clones were read by immunoSEQ multiplex PCR, and TCRdb kept only the in-frame ones, dropping some. Of roughly 40,000 clones detected, just under 95% appear once; the ten largest clones hold roughly 0.67%. The trim removed 7 bases at V and 2 bases at J, leaving 7 bases unmatched. The CDR3 loop spans 15 amino acids. Germline lookup yields CDR1 SEHNR and CDR2 FQNEAQ (reference sequence). The receptor was isolated from a female donor with multiple sclerosis, enrolled in a pregnancy study. The chain combines TRBV7-9 with TRBJ2-5; 10 nucleotides agree with TRBD1. The material was CD4+ T cells from peripheral blood mononuclear cells, obtained in the first trimester of pregnancy. The CDR3, as DNA: TGTGCCAGCAACTCTTTGGACAGGGGGCAAGAGACCCAGTACTTC. Translating it yields CASNSLDRGQETQYF.